This T cell receptor (beta chain) was identified during a study of CD8 T cells in Susac syndrome. The CDR3 sequence is 14 residues long. CDR1 DFQATT and CDR2 SNEGSKA come from the germline V gene (reference sequence). The junction had 1 base not matched to a gene; V was cut back by 0 bases and J by 0 bases. RNA in amounts of about 0.5 to 1 ug was reverse transcribed with random hexamers. Multiplex immunoSEQ PCR targeted 54 Vbeta and 13 Jbeta TCR beta segments. MiXCR, applied by TCRdb to the immunoSEQ multiplex PCR reads, yields one record per CDR3 protein. The repertoire consists of about 300,000 distinct CDR3 sequences, with about 92% occurring once and the leading ten covering over 0.05%. The sequenced target, TCR beta, came from blood CD8+ and CD4+ T cells.

The sequenced sample was CD4+ T cells from PBMCs. The TCR was taken from a human donor with multiple sclerosis. The V and J genes are TRBV20-1 and TRBJ2-7, with TRBD2 matching 8 bases. The CDR3 DNA reads as TGCAGTGCTAGAGATAGCGGGAACTCCTACGAGCAGTACTTC. It specifies CSARDSGNSYEQYF.